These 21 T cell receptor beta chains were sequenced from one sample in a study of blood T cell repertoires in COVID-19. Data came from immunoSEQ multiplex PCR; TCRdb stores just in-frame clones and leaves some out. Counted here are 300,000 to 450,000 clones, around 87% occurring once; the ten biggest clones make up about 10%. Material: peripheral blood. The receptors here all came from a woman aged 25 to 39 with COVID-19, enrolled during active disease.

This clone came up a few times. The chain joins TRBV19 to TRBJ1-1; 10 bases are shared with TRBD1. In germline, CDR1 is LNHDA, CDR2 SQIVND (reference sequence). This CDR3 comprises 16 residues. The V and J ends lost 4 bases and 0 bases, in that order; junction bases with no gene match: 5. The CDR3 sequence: CASSTPTGGLNTEAFF. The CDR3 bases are TGTGCCAGTAGTACCCCGACAGGGGGCCTGAACACTGAAGCTTTCTTT.

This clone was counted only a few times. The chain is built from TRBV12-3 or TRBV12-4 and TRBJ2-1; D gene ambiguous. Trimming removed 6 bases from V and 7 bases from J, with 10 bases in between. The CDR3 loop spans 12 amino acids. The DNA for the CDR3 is TGTGCCAGCAGGTACCACCAGAATGAGCAGTTCTTC. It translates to CASRYHQNEQFF.

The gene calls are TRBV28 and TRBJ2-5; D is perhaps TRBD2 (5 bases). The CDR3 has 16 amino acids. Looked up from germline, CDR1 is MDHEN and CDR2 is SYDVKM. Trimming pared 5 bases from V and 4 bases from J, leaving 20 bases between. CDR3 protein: CASSEGQRSYGETQYF. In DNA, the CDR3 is TGTGCCAGCAGTGAAGGTCAGCGGTCCTACGGAGAGACCCAGTACTTC.

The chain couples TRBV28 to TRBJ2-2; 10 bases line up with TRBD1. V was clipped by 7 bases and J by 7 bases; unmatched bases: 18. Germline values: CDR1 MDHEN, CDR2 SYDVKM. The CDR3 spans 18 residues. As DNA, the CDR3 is TGTGCCAGCACCTTTACCCCGGGACAGGGGCCTCCGAGCGGGGAGCTGTTTTTT. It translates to CASTFTPGQGPPSGELFF.

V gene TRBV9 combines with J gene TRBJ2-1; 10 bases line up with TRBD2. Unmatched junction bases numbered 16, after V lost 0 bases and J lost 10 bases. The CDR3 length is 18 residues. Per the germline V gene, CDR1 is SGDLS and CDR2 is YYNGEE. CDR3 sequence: CASSVEASGSVIAREQFF. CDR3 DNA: TGTGCCAGCAGCGTAGAAGCTAGCGGGAGCGTCATCGCAAGAGAGCAGTTCTTC.

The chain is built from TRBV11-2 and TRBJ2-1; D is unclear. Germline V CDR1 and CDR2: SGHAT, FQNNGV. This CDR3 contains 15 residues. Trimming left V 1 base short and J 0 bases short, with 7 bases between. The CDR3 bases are TGTGCCAGCAGCTTAGCGGTCCACTCCTACAATGAGCAGTTCTTC. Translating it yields CASSLAVHSYNEQFF. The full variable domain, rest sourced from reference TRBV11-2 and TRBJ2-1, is EAGVAQSPRYKIIEKRQSVAFWCNPISGHATLYWYQQILGQGPKLLIQFQNNGVVDDSQLPKDRFSAERLKGVDSTLKIQPAKLEDSAVYLCASSLAVHSYNEQFFGPGTRLTVL.

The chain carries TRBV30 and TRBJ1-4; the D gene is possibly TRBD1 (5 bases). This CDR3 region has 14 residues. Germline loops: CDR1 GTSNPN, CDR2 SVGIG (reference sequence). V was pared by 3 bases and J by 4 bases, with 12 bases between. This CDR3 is CAWRQGNRNEKLFF. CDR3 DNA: TGTGCCTGGAGGCAGGGCAACCGTAATGAAAAACTGTTTTTT.

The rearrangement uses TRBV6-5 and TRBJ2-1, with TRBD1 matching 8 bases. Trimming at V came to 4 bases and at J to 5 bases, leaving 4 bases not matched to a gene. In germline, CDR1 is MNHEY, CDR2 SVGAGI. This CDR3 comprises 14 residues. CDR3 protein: CASSWDRWDNEQFF. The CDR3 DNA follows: TGTGCCAGCAGTTGGGACAGGTGGGACAATGAGCAGTTCTTC.

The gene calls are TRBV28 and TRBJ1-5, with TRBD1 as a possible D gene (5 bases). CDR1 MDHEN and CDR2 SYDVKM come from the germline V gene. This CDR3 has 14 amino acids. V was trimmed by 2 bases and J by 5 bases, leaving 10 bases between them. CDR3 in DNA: TGTGCCAGCAGTTTAGGACAAGCTGATCAGCCCCAGCATTTT. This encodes CASSLGQADQPQHF. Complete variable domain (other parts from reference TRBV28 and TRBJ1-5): DVKVTQSSRYLVKRTGEKVFLECVQDMDHENMFWYRQDPGLGLRLIYFSYDVKMKEKGDIPEGYSVSREKKERFSLILESASTNQTSMYLCASSLGQADQPQHFGDGTRLSIL.

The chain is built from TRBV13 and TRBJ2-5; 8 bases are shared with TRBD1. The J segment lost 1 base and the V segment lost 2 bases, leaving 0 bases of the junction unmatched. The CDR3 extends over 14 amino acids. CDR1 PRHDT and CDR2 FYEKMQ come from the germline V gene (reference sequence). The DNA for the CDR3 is TGTGCCAGCAGCTTAACAGGGGGCCAAGAGACCCAGTACTTC. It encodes CASSLTGGQETQYF.

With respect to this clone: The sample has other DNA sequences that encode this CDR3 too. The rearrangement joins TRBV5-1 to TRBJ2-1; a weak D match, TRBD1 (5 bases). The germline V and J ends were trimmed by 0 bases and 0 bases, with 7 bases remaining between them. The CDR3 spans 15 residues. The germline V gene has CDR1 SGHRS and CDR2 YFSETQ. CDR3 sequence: CASSLEGSSYNEQFF. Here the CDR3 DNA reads TGCGCCAGCAGCTTGGAGGGGTCCTCCTACAATGAGCAGTTCTTC.

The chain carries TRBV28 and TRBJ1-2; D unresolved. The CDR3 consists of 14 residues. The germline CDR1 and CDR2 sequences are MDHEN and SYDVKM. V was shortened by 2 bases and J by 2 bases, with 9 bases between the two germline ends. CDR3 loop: CASSLLRQNYGYTF. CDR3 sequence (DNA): TGTGCCAGCAGTTTACTCCGCCAGAACTATGGCTACACCTTC.

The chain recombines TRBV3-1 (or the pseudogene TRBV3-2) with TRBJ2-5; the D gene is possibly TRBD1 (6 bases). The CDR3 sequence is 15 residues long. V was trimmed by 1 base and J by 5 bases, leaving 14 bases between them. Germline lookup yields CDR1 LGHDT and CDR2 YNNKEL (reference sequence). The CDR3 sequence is CASSQGQGLGETQYF. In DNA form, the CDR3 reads TGTGCCAGCAGCCAAGGGCAGGGGCTCGGGGAGACCCAGTACTTC.

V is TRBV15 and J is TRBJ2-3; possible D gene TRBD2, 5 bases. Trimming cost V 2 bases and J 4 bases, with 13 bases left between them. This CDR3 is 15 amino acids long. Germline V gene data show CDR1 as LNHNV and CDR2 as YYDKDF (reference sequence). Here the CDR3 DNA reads TGTGCCACCAGCAGACCCGGTAGCGCCGCAGATACGCAGTATTTT. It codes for CATSRPGSAADTQYF.

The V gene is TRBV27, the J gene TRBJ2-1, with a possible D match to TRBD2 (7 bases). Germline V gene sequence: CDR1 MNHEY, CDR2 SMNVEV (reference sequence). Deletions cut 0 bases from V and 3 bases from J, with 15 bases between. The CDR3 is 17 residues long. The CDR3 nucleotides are TGTGCCAGCAGTTTATCAGGGGGAGGGCCATTCTACAATGAGCAGTTCTTC. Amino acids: CASSLSGGGPFYNEQFF.

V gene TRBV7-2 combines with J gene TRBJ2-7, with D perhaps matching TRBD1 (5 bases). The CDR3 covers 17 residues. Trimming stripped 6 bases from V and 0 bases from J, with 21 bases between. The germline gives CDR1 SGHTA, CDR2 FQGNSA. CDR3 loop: CASSFSPPGLSSYEQYF. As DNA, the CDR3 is TGTGCCAGCAGTTTTTCCCCTCCAGGGCTTAGCTCCTACGAGCAGTACTTC.

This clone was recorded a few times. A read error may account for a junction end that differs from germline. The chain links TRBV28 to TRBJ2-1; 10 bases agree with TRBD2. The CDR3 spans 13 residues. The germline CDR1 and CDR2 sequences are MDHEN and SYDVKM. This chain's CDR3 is CASSFSSGRWRIF. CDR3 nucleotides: TGTGCCAGCAGTTTTAGTAGCGGGAGGTGGAGGATCTTC. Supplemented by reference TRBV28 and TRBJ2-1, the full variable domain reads DVKVTQSSRYLVKRTGEKVFLECVQDMDHENMFWYRQDPGLGLRLIYFSYDVKMKEKGDIPEGYSVSREKKERFSLILESASTNQTSMYLCASSFSSGRWRIFGPGTRLTVL.

DNA for the CDR3: TGTGCCAGTAGTATAGGGACAGCCTGGGCCCAAGAGACCCAGTACTTC. Protein: CASSIGTAWAQETQYF. The chain has TRBV19 and TRBJ2-5; tentatively, D is TRBD1 (6 bases). V lost 1 base, J lost 1 base, and 13 bases lay in between. Looked up from germline, CDR1 is LNHDA and CDR2 is SQIVND (reference sequence). This CDR3 has 16 residues.

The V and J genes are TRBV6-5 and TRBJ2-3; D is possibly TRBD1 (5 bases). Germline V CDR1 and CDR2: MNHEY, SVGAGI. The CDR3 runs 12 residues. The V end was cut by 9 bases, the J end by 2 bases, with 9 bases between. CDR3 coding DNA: TGTGCCAGTCGACAGAACACAGATACGCAGTATTTT. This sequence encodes CASRQNTDTQYF.

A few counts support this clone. CDR3 loop: CATQLGLKDTEAFF. The CDR3 DNA reads TGTGCCACTCAGTTGGGGCTGAAGGACACTGAAGCTTTCTTT. This chain uses TRBV19 with TRBJ1-1; tentatively, D is TRBD1 (5 bases). The CDR3 contains 14 residues. V was trimmed by 10 bases and J by 3 bases, leaving 18 bases between them. The germline V gene encodes CDR1 LNHDA and CDR2 SQIVND (reference sequence).

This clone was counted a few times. The CDR3 nucleotides are TGTGCCAGCCTTACGACAGGGGGCTTCGAAAAACTGTTTTTT. This encodes CASLTTGGFEKLFF. The chain combines TRBV2 with TRBJ1-4; 10 bases match TRBD1. This CDR3 contains 14 residues. Looked up from germline, CDR1 is SNHLY and CDR2 is FYNNEI. V shed 8 bases and J 8 bases; nucleotides not matched to a gene: 8.